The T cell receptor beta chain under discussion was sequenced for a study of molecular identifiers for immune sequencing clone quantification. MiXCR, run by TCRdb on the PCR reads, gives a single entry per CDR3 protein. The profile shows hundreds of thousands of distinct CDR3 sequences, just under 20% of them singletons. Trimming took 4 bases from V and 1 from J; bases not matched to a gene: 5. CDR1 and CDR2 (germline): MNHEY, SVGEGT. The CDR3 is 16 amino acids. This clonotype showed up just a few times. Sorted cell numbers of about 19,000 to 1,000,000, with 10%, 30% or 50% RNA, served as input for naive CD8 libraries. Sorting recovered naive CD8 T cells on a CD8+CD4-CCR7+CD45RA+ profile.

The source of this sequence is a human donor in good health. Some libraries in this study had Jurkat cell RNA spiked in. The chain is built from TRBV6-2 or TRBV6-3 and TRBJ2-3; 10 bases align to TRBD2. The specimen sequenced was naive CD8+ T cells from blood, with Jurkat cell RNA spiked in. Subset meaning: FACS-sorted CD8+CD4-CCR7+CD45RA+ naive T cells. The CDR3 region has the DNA TGTGCCAGCAGTTTCGGGACTAGCGACCGCACAGATACGCAGTATTTT. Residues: CASSFGTSDRTDTQYF.